A single T cell receptor beta chain is shown here with its context. A Seattle source enrolled patients during active infection and followed them longitudinally. The data belong to a study of blood T cell repertoires in COVID-19. Turning to the study itself: Researchers got acute and convalescent COVID-19 samples from the United States, Italy and Spain. Sample material is recorded as cDNA or gDNA derived from T cells, B-cell-depleted T cells, or PBMCs.

Clones were read by immunoSEQ multiplex PCR, and TCRdb kept only the in-frame ones, dropping some. The sample has around 400,000 clones; around 87% are singletons. Germline assignment: CDR1 SEHNR and CDR2 FQNEAQ (reference sequence). This CDR3 region has 16 residues. Trimming removed 1 base at V and 2 bases at J, with 11 bases between. The sample taken for sequencing was peripheral blood. The receptor's source is a woman aged 30 to 39 with COVID-19, enrolled during active disease. The chain has TRBV7-9 and TRBJ1-4; D might be TRBD1 (6 bases). DNA for the CDR3: TGTGCCAGCAGCTTAGTGCTGGGGGCGACTAATGAAAAACTGTTTTTT. This codes for CASSLVLGATNEKLFF.